This T cell receptor (beta chain) is from a study of T cells in Graves' hyperthyroidism and ophthalmopathy. Disease duration under 2 months; hyperthyroidism patients were aged 18 to 65. It was roughly 10 ml of fresh peripheral blood that supplied the PBMCs. RNA transcripts gave rise to amplified TCR beta CDR3 regions. The HTBI primer set was used in a first-round RT-PCR of the TCR CDR3. TCRdb itself ran the multiplex PCR reads through MiXCR, one entry per CDR3 protein. The sample has 480,000 or so distinct CDR3 sequences, around an eighth seen once. Looked up from germline, CDR1 is SNHLY and CDR2 is FYNNEI. V was pared by 6 bases and J by 3 bases, with 17 bases of the junction left unmatched. The CDR3 covers 17 residues.

The V and J genes are TRBV2 and TRBJ2-7; 7 bases are a match to TRBD2. The origin of this receptor is a woman aged 18-29 years with Graves' hyperthyroidism. The sequenced sample consisted of blood. The CDR3 DNA is TGTGCCAGCAGCCTTTCCGGGGGGTTTGGGACGTACTACGAGCAGTACTTC. It is translated as CASSLSGGFGTYYEQYF.